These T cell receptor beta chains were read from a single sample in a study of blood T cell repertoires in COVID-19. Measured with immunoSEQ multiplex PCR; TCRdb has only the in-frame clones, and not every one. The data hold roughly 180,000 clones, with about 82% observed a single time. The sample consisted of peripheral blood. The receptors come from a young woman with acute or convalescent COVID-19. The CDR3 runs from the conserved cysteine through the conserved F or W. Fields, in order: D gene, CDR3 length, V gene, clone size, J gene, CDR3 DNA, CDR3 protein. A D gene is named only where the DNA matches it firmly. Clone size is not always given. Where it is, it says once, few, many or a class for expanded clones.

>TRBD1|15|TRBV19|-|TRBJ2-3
TGTGCCAGTAGTGCGACAGGGATCAGCACAGATACGCAGTATTTT
CASSATGISTDTQYF
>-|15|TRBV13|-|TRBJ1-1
TGTGCCAGCAGCTTAGCGGGACACTCGAACACTGAAGCTTTCTTT
CASSLAGHSNTEAFF
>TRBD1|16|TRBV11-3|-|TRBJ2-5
TGTGCCAGCAGCTGGGGGACAGGGATGGCAGGCGAGACCCAGTACTTC
CASSWGTGMAGETQYF
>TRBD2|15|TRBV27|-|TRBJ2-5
TGTGCCAGCAGCCCAAACGGGAGGGCCCTGGAGACCCAGTACTTC
CASSPNGRALETQYF
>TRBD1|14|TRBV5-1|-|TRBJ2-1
TGCGCCAGCAGCTCGGGACAGGGTAATAGTGAGCAGTTCTTC
CASSSGQGNSEQFF
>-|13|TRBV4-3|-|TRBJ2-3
TGCGCCAGCAGCCAACGAACATCAGATACGCAGTATTTT
CASSQRTSDTQYF
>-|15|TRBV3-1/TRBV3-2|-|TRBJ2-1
TGTGCCAGCAGCCAGGGGGGAATTGGCCACAATGAGCAGTTCTTC
CASSQGGIGHNEQFF
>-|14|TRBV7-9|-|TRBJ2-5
TGTGCCAGCAGCTTAGAAGGGGCGAGGACGGCCCAGTACTTC
CASSLEGARTAQYF
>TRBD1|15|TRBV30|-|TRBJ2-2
TGTGCCTGGAGACTAACAGGGGCCGACACCGGGGAGCTGTTTTTT
CAWRLTGADTGELFF
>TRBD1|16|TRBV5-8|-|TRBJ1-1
TGTGCCAGCAGCACGGGACAGGGGCTGTTGAACACTGAAGCTTTCTTT
CASSTGQGLLNTEAFF
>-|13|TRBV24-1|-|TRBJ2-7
TGTGCCACCAGTGAGTATGCGGGCTACGAGCAGTACTTC
CATSEYAGYEQYF
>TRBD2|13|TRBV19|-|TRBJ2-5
TGTGCCAGTAGGGCGGGACTAGTATCAACCCAGTACTTC
CASRAGLVSTQYF
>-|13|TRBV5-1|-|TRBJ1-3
TGCGCCAGCACCCTGGGGCTCGGAAACACCATATATTTT
CASTLGLGNTIYF
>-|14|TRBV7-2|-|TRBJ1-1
TGTGCCAGCAGCTTATCCAGGGTACCCACTGAAGCTTTCTTT
CASSLSRVPTEAFF
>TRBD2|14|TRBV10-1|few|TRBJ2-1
TGCGCCAGCAGCGGGAGGGCCGACTACAATGAGCAGTTCTTC
CASSGRADYNEQFF
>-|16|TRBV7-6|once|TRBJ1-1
TGTGCCAGCAGCTTAGCGAGATCAGGGGCGCCCACTGAAGCTTTCTTT
CASSLARSGAPTEAFF
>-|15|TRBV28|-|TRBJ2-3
TGTGCCAGCAGTTTCGAGAGTCTGAGCACAGATACGCAGTATTTT
CASSFESLSTDTQYF
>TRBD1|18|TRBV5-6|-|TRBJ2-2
TGTGCCAGCAGCTTGAGTAAACGTGGCAGGGGGCGGACCGGGGAGCTGTTTTTT
CASSLSKRGRGRTGELFF
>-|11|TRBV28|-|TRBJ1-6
TGTGCCAGCAGCTCCTTTTCGCCCCTCCACTTT
CASSSFSPLHF
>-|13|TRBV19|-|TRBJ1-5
TGTGCCAGTAGTATGACGGACTATCAGCCCCAGCATTTT
CASSMTDYQPQHF
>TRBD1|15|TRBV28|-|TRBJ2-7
TGTGCCAGCAGTTTACTGGACAGGGGCAACTACGAGCAGTACTTC
CASSLLDRGNYEQYF
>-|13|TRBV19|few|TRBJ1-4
TGTGCCAGTCAACAGGGTATTAATGAAAAACTGTTTTTT
CASQQGINEKLFF
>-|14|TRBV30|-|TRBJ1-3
TGTGCCTGGCGGCGGGGAGGGTCTGGAAACACCATATATTTT
CAWRRGGSGNTIYF
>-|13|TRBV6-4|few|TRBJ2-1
TGTGCCAGCAGTGAAACAGGGAGGGATGAGCAGTTCTTC
CASSETGRDEQFF
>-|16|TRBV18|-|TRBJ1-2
TGTGCCAGCTCACCACAGATACAGGGTTCCAACTATGGCTACACCTTC
CASSPQIQGSNYGYTF
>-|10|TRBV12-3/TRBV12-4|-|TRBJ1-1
TGTGCCAAAACAGGGTCGGGGGCTTTCTTT
CAKTGSGAFF
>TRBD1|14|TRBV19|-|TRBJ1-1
TGTGCCAGTAGTGTGGACAGGGGGGGCACTGAAGCTTTCTTT
CASSVDRGGTEAFF
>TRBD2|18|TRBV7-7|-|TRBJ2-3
TGTGCCAGCAGCTTAGGTCTAACGCGGGGGGTAAGCACAGATACGCAGTATTTT
CASSLGLTRGVSTDTQYF
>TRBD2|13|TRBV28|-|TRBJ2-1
TGTGCCAGCAGTTTTCGCGGGGGAAATGAGCAGTTCTTC
CASSFRGGNEQFF
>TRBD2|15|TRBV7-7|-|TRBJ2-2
TGTGCTAGCACCCCGGGACTAGCGGGCACCGGGGAGCTGTTTTTT
CASTPGLAGTGELFF
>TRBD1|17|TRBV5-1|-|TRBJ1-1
TGCGCCAGCAGCTTGGAGGGAAGGACAGGGGGGAACACTGAAGCTTTCTTT
CASSLEGRTGGNTEAFF